This TCR beta chain is from a study of early T cells in non-severe SARS-CoV-2 infection. Study information: Sequenced material consisted of bulk RNA (from unsorted whole blood), and chains were unpaired. Study results and limitations: The VDJdb matching leaned toward anti-spike CD8 responses and overlooked private and CD4 specificities.

Individual cDNA molecules were tagged with unique molecular identifiers. Each CDR3 protein gets one entry after TCRdb re-called the 5' RACE reads with MiXCR. The table shows about 58,000 distinct CDR3 sequences, with roughly 13% occurring only once. This clonotype showed up many times. The antigen remains unidentified. Germline loops: CDR1 MDHEN, CDR2 SYDVKM. Unmatched junction bases numbered 11, after V lost 7 bases and J lost 2 bases. CDR3 length: 16 amino acids. The rearrangement links TRBV28 to TRBJ2-3, with TRBD1 matching 8 bases. The source material was whole blood. The receptor's source is an adult who was a healthcare worker with PCR-confirmed SARS-CoV-2 infection or an uninfected control (not recorded which). CDR3 region: CASKTQGGRPTDTQYF. The DNA for the CDR3 is TGTGCCAGCAAAACACAGGGGGGAAGGCCCACAGATACGCAGTATTTT.